Here is one T cell receptor (beta chain) with its context. This specimen belongs to a study of cytotoxic CD8 clonotypes in ibrutinib-treated CLL. Assay used: immunoSEQ multiplex PCR; TCRdb lists only in-frame clones, some missing. The sample records hundreds of thousands of clones, roughly 73% being singletons. CDR1 ENHRY and CDR2 SYGVKD come from the germline V gene. The CDR3 consists of 16 residues. V lost 4 bases to trimming and J lost 0 bases, with 12 bases between them. The sequences come from PBMCs, collected after 12 months of ibrutinib treatment. The rearrangement joins TRBV10-3 to TRBJ2-2; D perhaps matches TRBD2 (6 bases). This receptor was taken from a human donor with chronic lymphocytic leukemia. The CDR3 protein is CAISAVQRANTGELFF. The CDR3 DNA reads TGTGCCATCAGTGCCGTGCAGCGGGCGAACACCGGGGAGCTGTTTTTT.